This T cell receptor beta chain appears in the sequencing data of a study of response to subunit inactivated influenza vaccine. Study results and caveats: Every seasonal influenza vaccination brings in few new T cells, the authors suggested.

Each CDR3 protein is one row after TCRdb ran MiXCR on the RT-PCR reads. The sample lists under 750,000 distinct CDR3 sequences, approximately 10% occurring once. The CDR3 sequence is 14 residues long. V lost 3 bases and J lost 1, with 8 bases in between. In germline, CDR1 is ENHRY, CDR2 SYGVKD. As for this clonotype: Its antigen is unknown.

The V gene is TRBV10-3, the J gene TRBJ2-3, with D tentatively TRBD1 or TRBD2 (5 bases each). Material: PBMCs from blood, obtained on the day of vaccination. The TCR comes from a man over 45 who received an inactivated influenza vaccine. The DNA for the CDR3 is TGTGCCATCAGTGATAGGGGACGCACAGATACGCAGTATTTT. This gives the protein CAISDRGRTDTQYF.